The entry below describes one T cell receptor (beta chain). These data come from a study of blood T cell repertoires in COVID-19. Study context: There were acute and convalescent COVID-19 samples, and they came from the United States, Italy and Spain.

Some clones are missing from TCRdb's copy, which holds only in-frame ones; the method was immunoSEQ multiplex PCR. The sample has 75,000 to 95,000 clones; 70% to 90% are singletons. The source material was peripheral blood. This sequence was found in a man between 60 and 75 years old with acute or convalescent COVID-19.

CDR3 sequence: CASSLDRVENTEAFF. The CDR3 DNA is TGTGCCAGCAGCTTAGACAGGGTCGAGAACACTGAAGCTTTCTTT. This chain links TRBV7-2 with TRBJ1-1, with D maybe TRBD1 (6 bases). The CDR3 contains 15 residues. V was cut by 1 base and J by 1 base, with 10 bases left in between. Germline-derived CDR1 and CDR2 are SGHTA and FQGNSA.